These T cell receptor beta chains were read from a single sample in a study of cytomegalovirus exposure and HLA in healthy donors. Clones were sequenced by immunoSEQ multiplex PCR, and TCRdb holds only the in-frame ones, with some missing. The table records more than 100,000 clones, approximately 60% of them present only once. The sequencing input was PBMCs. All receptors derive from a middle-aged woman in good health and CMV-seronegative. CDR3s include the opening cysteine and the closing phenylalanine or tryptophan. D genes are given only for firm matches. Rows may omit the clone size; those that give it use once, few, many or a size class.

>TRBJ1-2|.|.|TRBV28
TGTGCCAGCAGTTTATCCCTCAGAGGCTACACCTTC
CASSLSLRGYTF
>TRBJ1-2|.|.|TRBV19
TGTGCCAGTAGTATTGCGGGGATCTATGGCTACACCTTC
CASSIAGIYGYTF
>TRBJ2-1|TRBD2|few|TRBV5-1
TGCGCCAGCAGCCAGCTAGCGGGGGGTAATGAGCAGTTCTTC
CASSQLAGGNEQFF
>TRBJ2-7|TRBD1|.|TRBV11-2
TGTGCCAGCAGCTTTGGACAGGGCGTTAATTACGAGCAGTACTTC
CASSFGQGVNYEQYF
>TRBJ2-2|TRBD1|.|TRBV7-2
TGTGCCAGCAGCCCCTGGGACAGGAAGAACACCGGGGAGCTGTTTTTT
CASSPWDRKNTGELFF
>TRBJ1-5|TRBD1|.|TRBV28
TGTGCCAGCAGTTTAAGGGGTGGGACAGGGGCCCAGCATTTT
CASSLRGGTGAQHF
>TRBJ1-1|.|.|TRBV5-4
TGTGCCAGCAGCAGGCGCGGGAACACTGAAGCTTTCTTT
CASSRRGNTEAFF
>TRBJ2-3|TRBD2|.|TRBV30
TGTGCCTGGAGTGTAGAAGGACTAGCGGGGGTCACAGATACGCAGTATTTT
CAWSVEGLAGVTDTQYF
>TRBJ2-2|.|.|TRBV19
TGTGCCAGTACAACGGGGGTTCCCGGGGAGCTGTTTTTT
CASTTGVPGELFF
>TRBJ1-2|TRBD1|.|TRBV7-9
TGTGCCAGCACCCCGGGACAGGGAACCTATGGCTACACCTTC
CASTPGQGTYGYTF
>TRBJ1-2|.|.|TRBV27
TGTGCCAGCAGTACCTCAGGGGTTCATAACTATGGCTACACCTTC
CASSTSGVHNYGYTF
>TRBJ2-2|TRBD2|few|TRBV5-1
TGCGCCAGCAGACCAAGCGGGGCCCCTACCGGGGAGCTGTTTTTT
CASRPSGAPTGELFF
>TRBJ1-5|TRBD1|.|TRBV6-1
TGTGCCAGCAGTGCAGGGACAGGGTCTAATCAGCCCCAGCATTTT
CASSAGTGSNQPQHF
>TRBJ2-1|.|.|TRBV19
TGTGCCAGTAGTATTGATTCGGGACACTACTACAATGAGCAGTTCTTC
CASSIDSGHYYNEQFF
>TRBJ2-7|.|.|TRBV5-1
TGCGCCAGCAGCGTGGAGAGTAACTCCTACGAGCAGTACTTC
CASSVESNSYEQYF
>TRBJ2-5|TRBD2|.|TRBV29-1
TGCAGCGTTGCGGGGGGGGGAGAGACCCAGTACTTC
CSVAGGGETQYF
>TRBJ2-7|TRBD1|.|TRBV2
TGTGCCAGCAGCGGGGACAGCTACGAGCAGTACTTC
CASSGDSYEQYF
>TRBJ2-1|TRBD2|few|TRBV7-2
TGTGCCAGCAGCTTCCCAGGGGGAGCGGGGGGGGGCTACAATGAGCAGTTCTTC
CASSFPGGAGGGYNEQFF
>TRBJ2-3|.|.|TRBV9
TGTGCCAGCAGCCCCCGGGGTGGGACAGATACGCAGTATTTT
CASSPRGGTDTQYF
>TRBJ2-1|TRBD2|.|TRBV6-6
TGTGCCAGCAGTCTTCGGACTAGCGGGGGGTGGAATGAGCAGTTCTTC
CASSLRTSGGWNEQFF
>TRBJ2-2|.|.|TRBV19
TGTGCCAGTAGTGAGCCGGGTAACACCGGGGAGCTGTTTTTT
CASSEPGNTGELFF
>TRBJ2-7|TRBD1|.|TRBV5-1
TGCGCCAGCAGCTCGCGGGGACAGGGGGTCTACGAGCAGTACTTC
CASSSRGQGVYEQYF
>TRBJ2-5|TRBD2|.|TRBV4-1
TGCGCCAGCAGCCAACTTCCGCTAGCGGGGGCCGGTGGGCAGTACTTC
CASSQLPLAGAGGQYF
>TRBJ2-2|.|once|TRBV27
TGTGCCAGCAGTTTTGCGCGGACGAACACCGGGGAGCTGTTTTTT
CASSFARTNTGELFF
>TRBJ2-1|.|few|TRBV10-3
TGTGCCATCAGTGAGTCGAACCCGACAAGCTCCTACAATGAGCAGTTCTTC
CAISESNPTSSYNEQFF
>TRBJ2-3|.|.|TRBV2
TGTGCCAGCAGTGAGGGTCCTAGAGGTTCAGATACGCAGTATTTT
CASSEGPRGSDTQYF
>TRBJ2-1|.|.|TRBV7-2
TGTGCCAGCTCTCAGGGGGGCGGCTACAATGAGCAGTTCTTC
CASSQGGGYNEQFF
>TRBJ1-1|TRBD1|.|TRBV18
TGTGCCAGCTCACCCCCCCGTTACAGGGGGACTGAAGCTTTCTTT
CASSPPRYRGTEAFF
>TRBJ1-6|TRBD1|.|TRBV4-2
TGTGCCAGCAGCCTCGCCCCGACAGGGGGCATCAATTCACCCCTCCACTTT
CASSLAPTGGINSPLHF
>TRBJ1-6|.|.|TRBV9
TGTGCCAGCAGCGTAGAGGGGTTAGATAATTCACCCCTCCACTTT
CASSVEGLDNSPLHF
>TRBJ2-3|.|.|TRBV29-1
TGCAGCGGCAGGGGTGGAGATACGCAGTATTTT
CSGRGGDTQYF
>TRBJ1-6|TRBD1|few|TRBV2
TGTGCCAGCAGACCCGGGACAGGGGATTCACCCCTCCACTTT
CASRPGTGDSPLHF
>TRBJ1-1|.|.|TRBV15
TGTGCCACCAGCATTGACCCTGTCAGGAGGACTGAAGCTTTCTTT
CATSIDPVRRTEAFF
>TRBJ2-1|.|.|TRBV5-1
TGCGCCAGCAGGTTTCAATATGAGCAGTTCTTC
CASRFQYEQFF
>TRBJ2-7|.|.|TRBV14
TGTGCCAGCAGCCAAACCGGAACCGACAGGAGCTCCTACGAGCAGTACTTC
CASSQTGTDRSSYEQYF
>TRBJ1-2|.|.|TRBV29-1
TGCAGCGTTGAAGTCTACGGCGGCGCGACCTTTGGCTACACCTTC
CSVEVYGGATFGYTF
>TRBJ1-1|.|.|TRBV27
TGTGCCAGCAGTTCCGCAGGGGAAGCTTTCTTT
CASSSAGEAFF